Below, one T cell receptor (beta chain) is given with its context. Its specific antigen is unknown. Base qualities are missing; no much larger clone stands one base away. Patients with a history of autoimmune disease or receiving systemic immunosuppression were excluded from the trial. Peripheral blood for TCR sequencing was collected from all dose cohorts at baseline, on cycle 4 day 1, and on cycle 7 day 1. Samples came from an open-label, multicenter, first-in-human phase I dose-escalation trial of ivuxolimab. Adults with locally advanced or metastatic melanoma, renal cell carcinoma, hepatocellular carcinoma or head and neck squamous cell carcinoma were enrolled in the trial. Before TCR sequencing, CD4+ T cells and CD8+ T cells were sorted from peripheral blood as separate populations. The record originates from a study of OX40 agonist ivuxolimab in advanced cancers. Regarding the research as a whole: The costimulatory receptor OX40 (CD134) was targeted by ivuxolimab, a fully human IgG2 agonistic monoclonal antibody. Peripheral TCRbeta sequencing was intended to test whether TCR sequence diversity was altered and clonal T-cell expansion was caused by ivuxolimab. Partial responses occurred in three dose-escalation patients, of whom one had hepatocellular carcinoma and two had cutaneous melanoma. Of the approximately 50 dose-escalation patients, hepatocellular carcinoma was present in around 20, melanoma in around 15, renal cell carcinoma in 9 and head and neck cancer in 9. The paper reports the monotherapy dose-escalation portion (N of about 51 patients) of the phase I ivuxolimab trial. The dose-escalation cohort was about 83% male with a mean age of around 62 years, ranging from roughly 20 to 80. Prior anti-PD-1, anti-PD-L1 or anti-CTLA-4 therapy was permitted, and checkpoint inhibitors had been received by roughly 42% of dose-escalation patients. Intravenous ivuxolimab was administered to patients every 2 weeks at six dose levels: 0.01, 0.1, 0.3, 1.5, 3 and 10 mg/kg.

From its cysteine to its phenylalanine, the CDR3 spans 15 amino acids. Only CDR3 DNA remains: 45 bases, in frame from the first base. CDR1 and CDR2, looked up from the germline V gene (reference sequence), are SGHNT and YYREEE. The junction shows trimming of 4 bases on V and 1 base on J, and the gene matches do not reach 5 bases of it. The paper's findings and limits, for the study overall: Partial responders in the 0.1-3.0 mg/kg groups had among the lowest normalized peripheral clonal expansion, especially among CD8+ T cells. Low levels of normalized T-cell clonal expansion were also shown by some nonresponding patients. Antigen specificity was not determined for the clonally expanded peripheral T cells. At doses from 0.1 to 3.0 mg/kg, clonal expansion was seen in both CD4+ and CD8+ blood T cells between baseline and week 6. After ivuxolimab, more expanded clones were found on average in CD8+ T cells than in CD4+ T cells.

To sequence the TCRbeta CDR3 region, genomic DNA was isolated from the sorted cells. The immunoSEQ Assay was used to sequence the TCRbeta CDR3 regions. In TCRdb, the immuneACCESS table is reduced to in-frame sequences with V and J assigned. These tables do not hold every clone; where another copy was compared, an unresolved V gene accounts for under half, and the others remain unexplained. The sample has 65,000 to 95,000 clones on record, 75% to 95% of them singletons. Around 6.9% of the sample is held by the ten biggest clonotypes. The chain is made from TRBV5-4 and TRBJ2-7; 10 of the junction bases match TRBD2. The sequence came from an adult with an advanced solid tumor such as melanoma, head and neck, liver or kidney cancer. The sequences come from CD4+ or CD8+ T cells sorted from blood, collected in a trial of the OX40 agonist ivuxolimab. The CDR3 in this case is CASSPGTSVSYEQYF. The nucleotide sequence is TGTGCCAGCAGCCCGGGGACTAGCGTGTCCTACGAGCAGTACTTC.